Presented here are 13 T cell receptor beta chains from one specimen sequenced in a study of cytomegalovirus exposure and HLA in healthy donors. PCR used 60 Vbeta primers and 13 Jbeta primers. Assay used: immunoSEQ multiplex PCR; TCRdb lists only in-frame clones, some missing. The sample holds about 180,000 clones, around 77% seen once. Sequenced material: PBMCs. Source of these receptors: a man aged 55 to 69 in good health and CMV-seronegative.

The V call is TRBV14, the J call TRBJ2-1; weak D call: TRBD1 (6 bases). Germline V gives CDR1 SGHDN, CDR2 FVKESK. Trimming removed 2 bases from V and 2 bases from J, with 22 bases in between. The CDR3 runs to 19 residues. The CDR3: CASSQSGGLVAGTYNEQFF. The CDR3 DNA follows: TGTGCCAGCAGCCAATCTGGGGGCCTTGTGGCGGGCACCTACAATGAGCAGTTCTTC.

The V and J genes are TRBV11-2 and TRBJ1-1, with TRBD1 identical over 8 bases. V was clipped by 6 bases and J by 6 bases; unmatched bases: 0. The CDR3 length is 11 residues. The V gene's germline CDR1 is SGHAT and CDR2 FQNNGV. The CDR3 protein is CASRDRAEAFF. CDR3 in DNA: TGTGCCAGCAGGGACAGGGCTGAAGCTTTCTTT. Variable domain in full (rest from reference TRBV11-2 and TRBJ1-1): EAGVAQSPRYKIIEKRQSVAFWCNPISGHATLYWYQQILGQGPKLLIQFQNNGVVDDSQLPKDRFSAERLKGVDSTLKIQPAKLEDSAVYLCASRDRAEAFFGQGTRLTVV.

The chain links TRBV6-5 to TRBJ2-3, with D possibly being TRBD1 (5 bases). Germline V gene data show CDR1 as MNHEY and CDR2 as SVGAGI. The CDR3 extends over 15 amino acids. Trimming took 6 bases from V and 5 from J, leaving 18 bases between them. The CDR3 DNA follows: TGTGCCAGCAGCATCGGACAAGTCCCGGTAGATACGCAGTATTTT. Translation gives CASSIGQVPVDTQYF.

V gene TRBV30 combines with J gene TRBJ1-5; a weak D match, TRBD1 (5 bases). This CDR3 contains 16 residues. Per the germline V gene, CDR1 is GTSNPN and CDR2 is SVGIG (reference sequence). Trimming cost V 3 bases and J 0 bases, with 15 bases left between them. CDR3 sequence (DNA): TGTGCCTGGAGAGTTCGACAGCGATATAGCAATCAGCCCCAGCATTTT. This gives the protein CAWRVRQRYSNQPQHF.

The DNA for the CDR3 is TGTGCCAGCAGTTCTCCGGAAAGGGGCCACACTGAAGCTTTCTTT. Translating gives CASSSPERGHTEAFF. J is TRBJ1-1 and V is TRBV6-5; D may be TRBD1 (5 bases). Between the trimmed V and J ends, which lost 4 bases and 3 bases, there was a span of 15 bases. The CDR3 covers 15 residues. From germline, CDR1 is MNHEY and CDR2 SVGAGI.

The chain couples TRBV13 to TRBJ2-7, with D perhaps matching TRBD1 (5 bases). V lost 0 bases to trimming and J lost 4 bases, with 10 bases between them. The CDR3 spans 14 residues. The germline gives CDR1 PRHDT, CDR2 FYEKMQ (reference sequence). The CDR3 sequence is CASSLGGAGYEQYF. CDR3 nucleotide sequence: TGTGCCAGCAGCTTAGGAGGGGCAGGGTACGAGCAGTACTTC.

The chain carries TRBV19 and TRBJ1-1, with D unclear. The V and J ends lost 7 bases and 1 base respectively, with 4 bases between them. Germline V lookup: CDR1 LNHDA, CDR2 SQIVND (reference sequence). The CDR3 has 11 residues. The DNA for the CDR3 is TGTGCCAGTACTAAGAACACTGAAGCTTTCTTT. As protein: CASTKNTEAFF.

J is TRBJ2-2 and V is TRBV11-3, with a possible D match to TRBD2 (5 bases). The germline gives CDR1 SGHNT, CDR2 YENEEA. The CDR3 contains 15 residues. Deletions cut 0 bases from V and 6 bases from J, with 11 bases between. CDR3 bases: TGTGCCAGCAGCTTAGATTCGGGGAGCCCCGGGGAGCTGTTTTTT. It is translated as CASSLDSGSPGELFF.

The chain recombines TRBV9 with TRBJ2-2; TRBD2 matches 9 bases. Germline values: CDR1 SGDLS, CDR2 YYNGEE. The V and J ends lost 4 bases and 0 bases, in that order; junction bases with no gene match: 4. The CDR3 spans 16 residues. The CDR3 protein is CASSRAGGANTGELFF. For the CDR3, the DNA is TGTGCCAGCAGCAGAGCGGGGGGTGCGAACACCGGGGAGCTGTTTTTT.

This clone was found a few times. The genes are TRBV28 and TRBJ2-1, with a weak D call TRBD2 (5 bases). V gave up 4 bases and J gave up 8 bases, with 12 bases separating them. Germline V gene sequence: CDR1 MDHEN, CDR2 SYDVKM. The CDR3 is made up of 13 amino acids. The CDR3 coding sequence is TGTGCCAGCAGTTCTAGCAGGTTGGATGAGCAGTTCTTC. This sequence encodes CASSSSRLDEQFF.

This clone appeared once. The chain has TRBV7-3 and TRBJ2-1; D not resolved. Germline V gives CDR1 SGHTA, CDR2 FQGTGA. The germline V and J ends were trimmed by 5 bases and 4 bases, with 15 bases remaining between them. This CDR3 comprises 15 residues. As DNA, the CDR3 is TGTGCCAGCAGCCCTGATGCGACAAGTTACAATGAGCAGTTCTTC. Translation gives CASSPDATSYNEQFF.

This chain uses TRBV30 with TRBJ1-1; 9 positions agree with TRBD1. Germline CDR1 GTSNPN, CDR2 SVGIG (reference sequence). V trimming: 4 bases; J trimming: 3 bases; junction bases outside the gene matches: 9. This CDR3 spans 15 amino acids. The CDR3 bases are TGTGCCTGGAACAATCCGGGACAGGGTTACACTGAAGCTTTCTTT. It translates to CAWNNPGQGYTEAFF.

This chain joins TRBV5-1 and TRBJ2-3; 7 bases match TRBD1. Germline-derived CDR1 and CDR2 are SGHRS and YFSETQ. CDR3 size: 17 residues. V trimming: 5 bases; J trimming: 4 bases; junction bases outside the gene matches: 16. The CDR3 loop is CASSQAHQTGRADTQYF. In nucleotides, the CDR3 is TGCGCCAGCAGTCAAGCCCACCAGACAGGGCGGGCAGATACGCAGTATTTT.